A selection of T cell receptor beta chains follows, all from one sample in a study of PD-L1 blockade in urothelial cancer. Sequenced by immunoSEQ multiplex PCR; TCRdb stores in-frame clones only, minus some. The data contain fewer than 100,000 clones, 85% of them singletons. Here the sequenced sample was PBMCs, taken around atezolizumab (anti-PD-L1) treatment. These receptors were collected from a man aged 35 to 55 with urothelial cancer. The CDR3 runs from the conserved cysteine through the conserved F or W. Fields, in order: D gene, J gene, clone size, V gene, CDR3 protein, CDR3 DNA. D genes are given only for firm matches. Clone size is stated in some rows and not others, as once, few, many or a class when expanded.

D gene: .
J gene: TRBJ1-2
clone size: .
V gene: TRBV7-9
CDR3 protein: CASSSGTALTGGGYTF
CDR3 DNA: TGTGCCAGCAGCTCCGGGACGGCGCTGACGGGGGGAGGCTACACCTTC

D gene: .
J gene: TRBJ2-2
clone size: .
V gene: TRBV28
CDR3 protein: CASKGGWTGELFF
CDR3 DNA: TGTGCCAGCAAGGGGGGGTGGACCGGGGAGCTGTTTTTT

D gene: .
J gene: TRBJ2-7
clone size: few
V gene: TRBV14
CDR3 protein: CASSQRGSSAYEQYF
CDR3 DNA: TGTGCCAGCAGCCAGCGCGGGTCCTCCGCCTACGAGCAGTACTTC

D gene: .
J gene: TRBJ2-7
clone size: .
V gene: TRBV2
CDR3 protein: CASSSPTGIGYEQYF
CDR3 DNA: TGTGCCAGCAGCTCACCTACAGGGATCGGCTACGAGCAGTACTTC

D gene: .
J gene: TRBJ2-5
clone size: .
V gene: TRBV30
CDR3 protein: CAWSGEAQETQYF
CDR3 DNA: TGTGCCTGGAGTGGGGAGGCCCAAGAGACCCAGTACTTC

D gene: .
J gene: TRBJ2-2
clone size: .
V gene: TRBV27
CDR3 protein: CASKRETNTGELFF
CDR3 DNA: TGTGCCAGCAAGAGGGAAACGAACACCGGGGAGCTGTTTTTT

D gene: .
J gene: TRBJ2-3
clone size: .
V gene: TRBV29-1
CDR3 protein: CSLTGLGTDTQYF
CDR3 DNA: TGCAGCCTAACGGGTTTGGGCACAGATACGCAGTATTTT

D gene: .
J gene: TRBJ2-7
clone size: .
V gene: TRBV18
CDR3 protein: CASSHIADEQYF
CDR3 DNA: TGTGCCAGCTCACACATAGCTGACGAGCAGTACTTC

D gene: TRBD2
J gene: TRBJ2-7
clone size: .
V gene: TRBV9
CDR3 protein: CASSVVAGSHEQYF
CDR3 DNA: TGTGCCAGCAGCGTGGTAGCGGGATCCCACGAGCAGTACTTC

D gene: .
J gene: TRBJ1-2
clone size: .
V gene: TRBV2
CDR3 protein: CASSEALRGYGYTF
CDR3 DNA: TGTGCCAGCAGTGAAGCGCTTCGGGGTTATGGCTACACCTTC

D gene: TRBD1
J gene: TRBJ2-1
clone size: .
V gene: TRBV5-4
CDR3 protein: CASSLAGTGPNEQFF
CDR3 DNA: TGTGCCAGCAGCTTGGCCGGGACAGGGCCCAATGAGCAGTTCTTC

D gene: .
J gene: TRBJ2-7
clone size: .
V gene: TRBV6-5
CDR3 protein: CASGARRDSYEQYF
CDR3 DNA: TGTGCCAGTGGAGCACGGAGGGATTCCTACGAGCAGTACTTC

D gene: TRBD2
J gene: TRBJ2-5
clone size: .
V gene: TRBV28
CDR3 protein: CASRRLAGGVGETQYF
CDR3 DNA: TGTGCCAGCAGGCGACTAGCGGGAGGTGTTGGGGAGACCCAGTACTTC

D gene: .
J gene: TRBJ2-7
clone size: .
V gene: TRBV11-2
CDR3 protein: CASSLVSSYEQYF
CDR3 DNA: TGTGCCAGCAGCTTAGTATCTTCCTACGAGCAGTACTTC

D gene: TRBD1
J gene: TRBJ2-5
clone size: .
V gene: TRBV18
CDR3 protein: CASSPTGGRETQYF
CDR3 DNA: TGTGCCAGCTCACCGACAGGGGGCCGAGAGACCCAGTACTTC

D gene: .
J gene: TRBJ1-5
clone size: once
V gene: TRBV6-1
CDR3 protein: CASKSWAVNQPQHF
CDR3 DNA: TGTGCCAGCAAGAGTTGGGCAGTAAATCAGCCCCAGCATTTT

D gene: .
J gene: TRBJ1-2
clone size: .
V gene: TRBV20-1
CDR3 protein: CSASQGHGYTF
CDR3 DNA: TGCAGTGCTAGCCAGGGGCACGGCTACACCTTC

D gene: .
J gene: TRBJ1-3
clone size: .
V gene: TRBV30
CDR3 protein: CAWSGDLFGNTIYF
CDR3 DNA: TGTGCCTGGAGCGGGGACTTATTTGGAAACACCATATATTTT

D gene: .
J gene: TRBJ2-7
clone size: once
V gene: TRBV7-9
CDR3 protein: CASSLAPGTYEQYF
CDR3 DNA: TGTGCCAGCAGCTTAGCGCCGGGGACCTACGAGCAGTACTTC

D gene: .
J gene: TRBJ2-5
clone size: .
V gene: TRBV5-1
CDR3 protein: CASSLAPGEKTQYF
CDR3 DNA: TGCGCCAGCAGCTTGGCTCCAGGGGAAAAGACCCAGTACTTC

D gene: .
J gene: TRBJ2-7
clone size: .
V gene: TRBV28
CDR3 protein: CASTPGDPPYEQYF
CDR3 DNA: TGTGCCAGCACCCCGGGAGATCCCCCCTACGAGCAGTACTTC

D gene: .
J gene: TRBJ1-3
clone size: .
V gene: TRBV18
CDR3 protein: CASSDISGNTIYF
CDR3 DNA: TGTGCCAGCTCCGACATCTCCGGAAACACCATATATTTT

D gene: .
J gene: TRBJ2-7
clone size: .
V gene: TRBV6-5
CDR3 protein: CASRPPWGVSYEQYF
CDR3 DNA: TGTGCCAGCAGACCCCCTTGGGGGGTGAGCTACGAGCAGTACTTC

D gene: .
J gene: TRBJ1-1
clone size: .
V gene: TRBV7-2
CDR3 protein: CASSFQVMNTEAFF
CDR3 DNA: TGTGCCAGCAGCTTTCAGGTGATGAACACTGAAGCTTTCTTT

D gene: TRBD2
J gene: TRBJ2-2
clone size: .
V gene: TRBV7-8
CDR3 protein: CASSPRPSGSQTGELFF
CDR3 DNA: TGTGCCAGCAGCCCCCGACCTAGCGGGAGTCAAACCGGGGAGCTGTTTTTT

D gene: .
J gene: TRBJ2-3
clone size: .
V gene: TRBV11-2
CDR3 protein: CASLQVGDTQYF
CDR3 DNA: TGTGCCAGCCTCCAGGTCGGAGATACGCAGTATTTT

D gene: TRBD1
J gene: TRBJ1-4
clone size: .
V gene: TRBV4-3
CDR3 protein: CASSRRGQGNEKLFF
CDR3 DNA: TGCGCCAGCAGTCGTAGGGGGCAGGGGAATGAAAAACTGTTTTTT

D gene: .
J gene: TRBJ2-7
clone size: .
V gene: TRBV27
CDR3 protein: CASSSFFEGPSYEQYF
CDR3 DNA: TGTGCCAGCAGTTCCTTTTTTGAGGGTCCTTCCTACGAGCAGTACTTC

D gene: .
J gene: TRBJ2-3
clone size: .
V gene: TRBV5-4
CDR3 protein: CASNYRDFTDTQYF
CDR3 DNA: TGTGCCAGCAACTACAGGGATTTCACAGATACGCAGTATTTT

D gene: TRBD2
J gene: TRBJ2-1
clone size: .
V gene: TRBV15
CDR3 protein: CATSRVRLAGSWEQFF
CDR3 DNA: TGTGCCACCAGCAGAGTGAGGCTAGCGGGGTCATGGGAGCAGTTCTTC

D gene: .
J gene: TRBJ1-3
clone size: .
V gene: TRBV19
CDR3 protein: CASSPRTAGNTIYF
CDR3 DNA: TGTGCCAGTAGCCCCCGGACTGCTGGAAACACCATATATTTT

D gene: TRBD1
J gene: TRBJ1-5
clone size: .
V gene: TRBV2
CDR3 protein: CASSEARTGTYQPQHF
CDR3 DNA: TGTGCCAGCAGTGAAGCGCGGACAGGGACCTATCAGCCCCAGCATTTT

D gene: TRBD1
J gene: TRBJ1-1
clone size: .
V gene: TRBV19
CDR3 protein: CASSAAGTGGSTEAFF
CDR3 DNA: TGTGCCAGTAGTGCCGCCGGGACAGGGGGAAGCACTGAAGCTTTCTTT

D gene: TRBD1
J gene: TRBJ1-1
clone size: .
V gene: TRBV28
CDR3 protein: CASRYRGPWTEAFF
CDR3 DNA: TGTGCCAGCAGGTATAGGGGGCCGTGGACTGAAGCTTTCTTT

D gene: TRBD2
J gene: TRBJ2-3
clone size: .
V gene: TRBV10-3
CDR3 protein: CAISESGSGRASHTQYF
CDR3 DNA: TGTGCCATCAGTGAGTCTGGGAGCGGGAGGGCCTCTCATACGCAGTATTTT

D gene: .
J gene: TRBJ1-1
clone size: once
V gene: TRBV18
CDR3 protein: CASSQGGTEAFF
CDR3 DNA: TGTGCCAGCTCACAGGGGGGGACTGAAGCTTTCTTT

D gene: .
J gene: TRBJ1-3
clone size: .
V gene: TRBV7-2
CDR3 protein: CASSLESSGNTIYF
CDR3 DNA: TGTGCCAGCAGCTTAGAGAGTTCAGGAAACACCATATATTTT

D gene: TRBD1
J gene: TRBJ1-3
clone size: .
V gene: TRBV28
CDR3 protein: CASSLGTGRVSGNTIYF
CDR3 DNA: TGTGCCAGCAGTTTAGGGACAGGTCGGGTATCAGGAAACACCATATATTTT

D gene: .
J gene: TRBJ2-1
clone size: .
V gene: TRBV5-1
CDR3 protein: CASSSVGVVSNEQFF
CDR3 DNA: TGCGCCAGCAGTTCGGTCGGGGTGGTTAGCAATGAGCAGTTCTTC